The 6 T cell receptor beta chains below were found in one sample sequenced in a study of T cell responses to AZD1222 COVID-19 vaccine. Profiling relied on immunoSEQ multiplex PCR, and the TCRdb table lists in-frame clones only, not all of them. Counted here are roughly 110,000 clones, 80% to 90% occurring once; the ten biggest clones make up 6.5% to 8%. Source: peripheral blood, taken on day 0 of AZD1222 vaccination. The source of these receptors is an adult in good health.

The CDR3: CASSLQSYEQYF. The CDR3 DNA sequence: TGTGCCAGCAGTCTCCAGAGCTACGAGCAGTACTTC. The chain couples TRBV2 to TRBJ2-7; D gene uncertain. The CDR3 totals 12 residues. V was cut by 5 bases and J by 3 bases, with 8 bases left in between. Germline V gives CDR1 SNHLY, CDR2 FYNNEI.

The rearrangement joins TRBV18 to TRBJ2-7; tentatively, D is TRBD2 (5 bases). Germline V gives CDR1 KGHSH, CDR2 LQKENI. Trimming removed 3 bases at V and 2 bases at J, with 14 bases between. The CDR3 consists of 15 residues. The CDR3 DNA sequence: TGTGCCAGCTCACCTCCGAATGGGAGTCCCTACGAGCAGTACTTC. This encodes CASSPPNGSPYEQYF.

This clone was seen a single time. This chain connects TRBV29-1 to TRBJ2-1, with TRBD2 matching 10 bases. The germline V gene has CDR1 SQVTM and CDR2 ANQGSEA. The CDR3 spans 14 residues. Germline trimming cut 6 bases from V and 8 bases from J; bases unmatched to any gene: 10. In DNA, the CDR3 is TGCAGCGTAGCTAAGCGGGAGGGCCCCGATGAGCAGTTCTTC. Translated: CSVAKREGPDEQFF.

The rearrangement uses TRBV5-4 and TRBJ2-5; TRBD1 aligns across 10 bases. V was clipped by 3 bases and J by 5 bases; unmatched bases: 7. Germline values: CDR1 SGHNT, CDR2 YYREEE (reference sequence). The CDR3 covers 15 residues. The CDR3 nucleotides are TGTGCCAGCAGCTCTCGACAGGGGGCGCATGAGACCCAGTACTTC. This gives the protein CASSSRQGAHETQYF.

This chain uses TRBV5-1 with TRBJ2-3; no reliable D call. The ends were cut back, 6 bases at V and 2 bases at J, with 7 bases in the middle. Germline CDR1 reads SGHRS; CDR2 reads YFSETQ. The CDR3 is 12 residues long. The chain's CDR3 is CASTLNTDTQYF. The CDR3 bases are TGCGCCAGCACGCTAAACACAGATACGCAGTATTTT.

The genes are TRBV5-6 and TRBJ1-3; D ambiguous. V was clipped by 3 bases and J by 0 bases, with 13 bases between them. Germline V gene sequence: CDR1 SGHDT, CDR2 YYEEEE. CDR3 length: 16 residues. The chain's CDR3 is CASSSGGPNSGNTIYF. The CDR3 DNA sequence: TGTGCCAGCAGCTCTGGAGGTCCTAACTCTGGAAACACCATATATTTT.